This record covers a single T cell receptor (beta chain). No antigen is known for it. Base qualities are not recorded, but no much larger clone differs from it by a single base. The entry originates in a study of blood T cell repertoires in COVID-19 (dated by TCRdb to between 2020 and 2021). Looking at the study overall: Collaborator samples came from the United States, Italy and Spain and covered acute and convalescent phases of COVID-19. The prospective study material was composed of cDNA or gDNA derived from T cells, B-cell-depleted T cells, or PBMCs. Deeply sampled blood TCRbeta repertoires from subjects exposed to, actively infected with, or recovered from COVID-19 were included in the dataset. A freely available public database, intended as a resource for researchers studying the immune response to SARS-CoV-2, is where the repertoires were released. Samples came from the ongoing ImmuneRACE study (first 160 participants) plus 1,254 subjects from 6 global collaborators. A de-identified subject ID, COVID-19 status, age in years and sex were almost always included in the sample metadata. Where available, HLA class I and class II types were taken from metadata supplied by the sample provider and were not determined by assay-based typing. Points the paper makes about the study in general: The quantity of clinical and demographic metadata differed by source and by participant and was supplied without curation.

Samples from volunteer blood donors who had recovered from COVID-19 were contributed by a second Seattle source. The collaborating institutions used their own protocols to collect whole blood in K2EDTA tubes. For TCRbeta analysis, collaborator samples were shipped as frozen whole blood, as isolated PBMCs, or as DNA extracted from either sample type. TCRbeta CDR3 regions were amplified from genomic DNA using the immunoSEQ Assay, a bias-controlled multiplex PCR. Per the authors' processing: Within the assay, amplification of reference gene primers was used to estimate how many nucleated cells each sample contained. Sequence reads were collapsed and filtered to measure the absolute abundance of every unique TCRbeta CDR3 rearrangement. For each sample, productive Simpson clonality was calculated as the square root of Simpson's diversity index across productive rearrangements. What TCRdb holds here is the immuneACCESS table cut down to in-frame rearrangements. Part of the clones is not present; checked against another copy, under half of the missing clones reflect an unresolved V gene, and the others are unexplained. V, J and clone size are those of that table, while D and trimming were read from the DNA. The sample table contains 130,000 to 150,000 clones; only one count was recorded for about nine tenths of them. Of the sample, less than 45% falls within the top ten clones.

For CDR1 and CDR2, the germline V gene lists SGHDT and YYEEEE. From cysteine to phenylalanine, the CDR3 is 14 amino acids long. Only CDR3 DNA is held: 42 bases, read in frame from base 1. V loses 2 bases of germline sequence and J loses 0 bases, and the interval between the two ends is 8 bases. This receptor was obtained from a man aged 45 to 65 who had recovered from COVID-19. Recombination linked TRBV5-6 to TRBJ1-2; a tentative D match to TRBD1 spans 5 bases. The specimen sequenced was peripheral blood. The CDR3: CASSFGQPNYGYTF. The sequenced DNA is TGTGCCAGCAGCTTTGGACAACCTAACTATGGCTACACCTTC.